These T cell receptor beta chains were read from a single sample in a study of blood T cell repertoires in COVID-19. TCRdb's copy holds only in-frame clones and misses some; the assay was immunoSEQ multiplex PCR. The table has more than 300,000 clones, about nine tenths seen once. The sequenced sample was peripheral blood. Receptors originate from a woman between 50 and 59 years old with COVID-19, enrolled during active disease. The CDR3 runs from the conserved cysteine through the conserved F or W. Rows may omit the clone size; those that give it use once, few, many or a size class.

CASSQLKAGEGGELFF	-	TRBV18
CASTRGGTNTGELFF	-	TRBV7-8
CASSLEVGQVNMNTEAFF	-	TRBV5-1
CASSTAGQGYNEQFF	-	TRBV13
CASSPSGVGQPQHF	-	TRBV18
CASSSSGREQYF	-	TRBV27
CASSQLTTGSSVNTGELFF	-	TRBV3-1/TRBV3-2
CASSYEMIGRDNEQFF	-	TRBV6-5
CATSRGNRPQGLVNEQYF	-	TRBV15
CASSLDNYEQYF	-	TRBV14
CASSPGGQGQETQYF	-	TRBV5-1
CASLQGQSNEQFF	-	TRBV18
CASSILMVRGWGYTF	-	TRBV19
CASSMRQGSEQYF	-	TRBV19
CSAQGDEFYEQYF	-	TRBV29-1
CASSKVRQRCNEQFF	-	TRBV21-1
CASGIKTVNTEAFF	-	TRBV13
CATSSGAGVRYF	-	TRBV24-1
CASSSGGRAIGELFF	-	TRBV5-4
CATSDWSGEQYF	-	TRBV24-1
CASRLSDRKSVEAFF	-	TRBV27
CASRRQGGFPGELFF	-	TRBV28
CASSSVGQGRSTEAFF	-	TRBV7-9
CASSQTLAVYNEQFF	-	TRBV3-1/TRBV3-2
CASQLELISTDTQYF	-	TRBV2
CASSLAETDTQYF	-	TRBV7-2
CASSWRISPRNTDTQYF	-	TRBV9
CASSLVPSGKLQFF	-	TRBV7-2
CASSPEVRAAKNIQYF	-	TRBV18
CASSRSGGYSYNEQFF	-	TRBV11-2
CASSSGTANSGANVLTF	-	TRBV18
CSVDRLEGFPNYGYTF	-	TRBV29-1
CASSQDRVERLGSYNEQFF	once	TRBV3-1/TRBV3-2
CASSEAGLAGLGEQFF	-	TRBV2
CASSVAPPNTEAFF	few	TRBV9
CASSSQGANYEQYF	-	TRBV5-1
CASSLRGLSYNEQFF	-	TRBV14
CASSTGRNQPQHF	few	TRBV18
CASRQGTYNEQFF	-	TRBV25-1
CASTRGGYEQYF	-	TRBV5-6
CASSSWTSGNNEQFF	-	TRBV6-5
CATSRRATGSYEQYF	-	TRBV15
CSVPGTGIYNEQFF	-	TRBV29-1
CASSYGPGEGEQYF	-	TRBV6-6
CASSSGFSYEQYF	once	TRBV7-2
CASSVSDNSPLHF	-	TRBV2
CASSSSPLAGGQETQYF	-	TRBV27
CASSFRTDGNTIYF	-	TRBV5-6